A single sample gave rise to the 15 T cell receptor beta chains below, sequenced in a study of T cells in Graves' hyperthyroidism and ophthalmopathy. Researchers amplified the TCR beta CDR3 regions from RNA transcripts. When the TCR CDR3 underwent first-round RT-PCR, the HTBI primer set was used. TCRdb reprocessed the multiplex PCR reads via MiXCR and lists one record per CDR3 protein. There are 550,000 to 850,000 distinct CDR3 sequences in the sample; approximately 19% occur only once, and 16% lies in the top ten. The specimen was blood. The receptor source for this set is a woman in her forties or fifties with Graves' hyperthyroidism that later progressed to Graves' ophthalmopathy.

This clonotype has at least ten counts. The chain recombines TRBV7-9 with TRBJ2-1, with 10 bases aligning to TRBD2. This CDR3 is 19 amino acids long. Losses at the gene ends were 5 bases for V and 2 bases for J; bases not matched to a gene: 15. Germline values: CDR1 SEHNR, CDR2 FQNEAQ (reference sequence). The chain's CDR3 is CASSTRRGTSASTYNEQFF. The CDR3 coding sequence is TGTGCCAGCAGCACCAGAAGAGGGACTAGCGCAAGCACCTACAATGAGCAGTTCTTC.

This clonotype was counted many times. The chain employs TRBV3-1 and TRBJ2-5; D uncertain. The germline V gene encodes CDR1 LGHDT and CDR2 YNNKEL (reference sequence). There are 13 residues in the CDR3. V lost 2 bases and J 5 bases, leaving 9 bases between the germline ends. The CDR3 protein is CASSQLVEETQYF. CDR3 sequence (DNA): TGTGCCAGCAGCCAATTGGTCGAGGAGACCCAGTACTTC.

The rearrangement uses TRBV7-6 and TRBJ1-1; the match to TRBD1 covers 10 bases. After removal of 4 bases from V and 4 bases from J, the junction contained 6 bases not matched to a gene. The germline V gene has CDR1 SGHVS and CDR2 FNYEAQ. The CDR3 is 15 amino acids. CDR3 DNA sequence: TGTGCCAGCAGCTATGGGACAGGGGAGGGCACTGAAGCTTTCTTT. This translates into CASSYGTGEGTEAFF. The whole variable domain, filled in from reference TRBV7-6 and TRBJ1-1, reads GAGVSQSPRYKVTKRGQDVALRCDPISGHVSLYWYRQALGQGPEFLTYFNYEAQQDKSGLPNDRFSAERPEGSISTLTIQRTEQRDSAMYRCASSYGTGEGTEAFFGQGTRLTVV.

This clonotype occurred a few times. V and J are TRBV6-5 and TRBJ2-5; TRBD1 agrees at 7 bases. The J segment lost 5 bases and the V segment lost 0 bases, leaving 6 bases of the junction unmatched. The CDR3 is 15 amino acids. Per the germline V gene, CDR1 is MNHEY and CDR2 is SVGAGI. The CDR3: CASSYSRGRGETQYF. CDR3 coding DNA: TGTGCCAGCAGTTACTCGAGGGGGCGCGGTGAGACCCAGTACTTC.

The J gene is TRBJ2-1, the V gene TRBV11-2; no definite D call. The V and J ends lost 5 bases and 6 bases respectively, with 20 bases between them. The CDR3 runs 16 residues. The germline CDR1 and CDR2 sequences are SGHAT and FQNNGV. The CDR3 DNA is TGTGCCAGCAGCCCGAGAGGCCTAGGCCCACGCAATGAGCAGTTCTTC. It specifies CASSPRGLGPRNEQFF.

The V gene is TRBV6-1, the J gene TRBJ2-2; 10 nucleotides agree with TRBD2. Germline V gene sequence: CDR1 MNHNS, CDR2 SASEGT. The length of the CDR3 is 17 residues. V gave up 6 bases and J gave up 2 bases; unmatched junction bases: 9. The chain's CDR3 is CASRFHSGGINTGELFF. CDR3 nucleotides: TGTGCCAGCAGATTCCATAGCGGGGGGATTAACACCGGGGAGCTGTTTTTT.

This clonotype was counted a few times. The rearrangement uses TRBV15 and TRBJ1-1; a possible D gene is TRBD1 (5 bases). V was shortened by 6 bases and J by 7 bases, with 15 bases between the two germline ends. CDR1 is LNHNV, CDR2 YYDKDF, per germline (reference sequence). The CDR3 spans 13 residues. The CDR3 DNA reads as TGTGCCACCAGTAGAACAGGTGGGGGTGAAGCTTTCTTT. Its protein is CATSRTGGGEAFF.

The rearrangement joins TRBV19 to TRBJ2-7; 10 bases are a match to TRBD1. Germline-derived CDR1 and CDR2 are LNHDA and SQIVND (reference sequence). J lost 4 bases, V lost 6 bases, and 6 bases had no gene match. This CDR3 has 14 amino acids. Written as DNA, the CDR3 is TGTGCCAGTAGCCTGGACAGGGGGGATTACGAGCAGTACTTC. Its protein product is CASSLDRGDYEQYF.

The J gene is TRBJ2-5, the V gene TRBV18; TRBD1 matches at 7 bases. The CDR3 spans 12 residues. Germline V gene lookup returns CDR1 KGHSH and CDR2 LQKENI. Trimming removed 5 bases from V and 14 bases from J; junction bases left unmatched: 11. CDR3 region: CASSAGTDSYYF. The CDR3, as DNA: TGTGCCAGCTCAGCAGGGACAGACTCTTATTACTTC.

This clonotype was counted a few times. V is TRBV19 and J is TRBJ2-5, with 12 bases fitting TRBD2. J lost 4 bases, V lost 10 bases, and 7 bases had no gene match. CDR1 is LNHDA, CDR2 SQIVND, per germline (reference sequence). The CDR3 contains 14 residues. For the CDR3, the DNA is TGTGCCACCACGGCTAGCGGGGGGGGAGAGACCCAGTACTTC. Its translation is CATTASGGGETQYF.

This clonotype was recorded many times. The chain is built from TRBV13 and TRBJ1-5, with 10 bases aligning to TRBD1. This CDR3 spans 14 amino acids. Germline V gives CDR1 PRHDT, CDR2 FYEKMQ (reference sequence). The trim removed 5 bases at V and 8 bases at J, leaving 6 bases unmatched. CDR3 protein: CASSGRDRGEPQHF. CDR3 sequence (DNA): TGTGCCAGCAGCGGCCGGGACAGGGGTGAGCCCCAGCATTTT.

The chain couples TRBV3-1 to TRBJ2-7; no clear D gene. Between the trimmed V and J ends, which lost 4 bases and 0 bases, there was a span of 10 bases. CDR3 length: 14 amino acids. Looked up from germline, CDR1 is LGHDT and CDR2 is YNNKEL (reference sequence). This CDR3 reads CASSPRRVSYEQYF. As DNA, the CDR3 is TGTGCCAGCAGCCCCCGGCGTGTCTCCTACGAGCAGTACTTC.

This clonotype came up many times. In nucleotides, the CDR3 is TGTGCCAGCAGTCGGTCGGGGGAGAGGGGCTACACCTTC. Translation gives CASSRSGERGYTF. V is TRBV3-1 and J is TRBJ1-2; TRBD1 is a possible D gene (5 bases). Germline V CDR1 and CDR2: LGHDT, YNNKEL (reference sequence). The V gene lost 6 bases and the J gene lost 8 bases, with 16 bases spanning the gap. This CDR3 region has 13 residues. Full variable domain (missing parts from reference TRBV3-1 and TRBJ1-2): DTAVSQTPKYLVTQMGNDKSIKCEQNLGHDTMYWYKQDSKKFLKIMFSYNNKELIINETVPNRFSPKSPDKAHLNLHINSLELGDSAVYFCASSRSGERGYTFGSGTRLTVV.

This clonotype was recorded at least ten times. The rearrangement uses TRBV27 and TRBJ2-3; TRBD2 agrees at 14 bases. Germline CDR1 MNHEY, CDR2 SMNVEV (reference sequence). The ends lost 4 bases at V and 0 bases at J; junction bases unmatched: 9. The CDR3 is 19 amino acids. CDR3 nucleotide sequence: TGTGCCAGCAGTTCTCTTCCGGGACTAGCGGGGGAGAGCACAGATACGCAGTATTTT. This codes for CASSSLPGLAGESTDTQYF.

In this sample, this clonotype turned up many times. The chain is built from TRBV20-1 and TRBJ1-5, with D maybe TRBD1 (6 bases). V was cut by 0 bases and J by 6 bases, with 18 bases left in between. CDR3 length: 16 amino acids. Germline V gene sequence: CDR1 DFQATT, CDR2 SNEGSKA (reference sequence). CDR3 loop: CSARDHVTGSSQPQHF. Written as DNA, the CDR3 is TGCAGTGCTAGAGATCACGTTACAGGGTCATCTCAGCCCCAGCATTTT.